The rows below give T cell receptor beta chains drawn from one sample of a study of blood T cell repertoires in COVID-19. Generated by immunoSEQ multiplex PCR, the TCRdb table keeps only in-frame clones and is missing some. The table has around 170,000 clones, roughly 84% seen once. Specimen: PBMCs or T cells enriched from blood (not recorded which). The receptors shown here come from a woman in her forties or fifties who had recovered from COVID-19. Both conserved end residues are part of each CDR3. D genes are given only for firm matches. Clone size is shown for a subset of rows, as once, few, many or a class of expanded clone.

J gene: TRBJ1-2
D gene: TRBD1
clone size: -
V gene: TRBV11-2
CDR3 protein: CASSTTGGLFGYTF
CDR3 DNA: TGTGCCAGCAGCACGACAGGGGGCCTATTTGGCTACACCTTC

J gene: TRBJ2-3
D gene: -
clone size: -
V gene: TRBV13
CDR3 protein: CASSSAGATDTQYF
CDR3 DNA: TGTGCCAGCAGCTCAGCGGGCGCCACAGATACGCAGTATTTT

J gene: TRBJ2-5
D gene: TRBD1
clone size: once
V gene: TRBV30
CDR3 protein: CAWHRGGETQYF
CDR3 DNA: TGTGCCTGGCACAGGGGTGGGGAGACCCAGTACTTC

J gene: TRBJ2-1
D gene: TRBD1
clone size: few
V gene: TRBV27
CDR3 protein: CASISGGTEQFF
CDR3 DNA: TGTGCCAGCATCTCAGGGGGAACTGAGCAGTTCTTC

J gene: TRBJ2-3
D gene: -
clone size: -
V gene: TRBV29-1
CDR3 protein: CSYLEGAADTQYF
CDR3 DNA: TGCAGCTATTTGGAGGGAGCGGCAGATACGCAGTATTTT

J gene: TRBJ2-3
D gene: -
clone size: -
V gene: TRBV30
CDR3 protein: CAWRVQGGTDTQYF
CDR3 DNA: TGTGCCTGGAGAGTACAGGGGGGGACAGATACGCAGTATTTT

J gene: TRBJ2-1
D gene: TRBD2
clone size: -
V gene: TRBV6-2/TRBV6-3
CDR3 protein: CASRPGLAGTTYNEQFF
CDR3 DNA: TGTGCCAGCAGGCCTGGACTAGCGGGTACCACCTACAATGAGCAGTTCTTC

J gene: TRBJ2-3
D gene: TRBD2
clone size: -
V gene: TRBV10-3
CDR3 protein: CASEAGGSTDTQYF
CDR3 DNA: TGTGCGTCCGAAGCGGGAGGGAGCACAGATACGCAGTATTTT

J gene: TRBJ2-5
D gene: TRBD1
clone size: -
V gene: TRBV28
CDR3 protein: CASSAGDRGLETQYF
CDR3 DNA: TGTGCCAGCAGCGCCGGGGACAGGGGGCTTGAGACCCAGTACTTC

J gene: TRBJ2-5
D gene: TRBD1
clone size: -
V gene: TRBV30
CDR3 protein: CAWSVQGEETQYF
CDR3 DNA: TGTGCCTGGAGTGTACAGGGGGAAGAGACCCAGTACTTC

J gene: TRBJ1-4
D gene: -
clone size: -
V gene: TRBV27
CDR3 protein: CASSLSYNRGEKLFF
CDR3 DNA: TGTGCCAGCAGTTTATCGTACAACCGAGGTGAAAAACTGTTTTTT

J gene: TRBJ1-1
D gene: -
clone size: -
V gene: TRBV28
CDR3 protein: CASSSVLIKAFF
CDR3 DNA: TGTGCCAGCAGTTCCGTATTAATAAAAGCTTTCTTT

J gene: TRBJ2-7
D gene: -
clone size: -
V gene: TRBV7-2
CDR3 protein: CASSLSGFRYEQYF
CDR3 DNA: TGTGCCAGCAGCTTATCAGGGTTTCGGTACGAGCAGTACTTC

J gene: TRBJ2-2
D gene: TRBD2
clone size: -
V gene: TRBV6-2/TRBV6-3
CDR3 protein: CASSSRLAEGGLNGELFF
CDR3 DNA: TGTGCCAGCAGTTCTCGACTAGCGGAGGGGGGGTTGAACGGGGAGCTGTTTTTT

J gene: TRBJ2-3
D gene: TRBD2
clone size: -
V gene: TRBV9
CDR3 protein: CASSVVPGGSGTDTQYF
CDR3 DNA: TGTGCCAGCAGCGTAGTCCCTGGCGGGAGTGGGACAGATACGCAGTATTTT

J gene: TRBJ1-3
D gene: -
clone size: -
V gene: TRBV30
CDR3 protein: CAWSVVGRGTGNTIYF
CDR3 DNA: TGTGCCTGGAGTGTAGTAGGTAGAGGGACTGGAAACACCATATATTTT

J gene: TRBJ2-1
D gene: -
clone size: -
V gene: TRBV4-2
CDR3 protein: CASSQDGPGSYNEQFF
CDR3 DNA: TGTGCCAGCAGCCAAGATGGGCCAGGCTCCTACAATGAGCAGTTCTTC

J gene: TRBJ2-2
D gene: TRBD2
clone size: -
V gene: TRBV4-1
CDR3 protein: CASSQRLAGAKWTGELFF
CDR3 DNA: TGCGCCAGCAGCCAACGACTAGCGGGAGCCAAGTGGACCGGGGAGCTGTTTTTT

J gene: TRBJ2-1
D gene: -
clone size: -
V gene: TRBV28
CDR3 protein: CASRLLTGFQGNEQFF
CDR3 DNA: TGTGCCAGCAGACTTCTTACAGGGTTTCAAGGCAATGAGCAGTTCTTC

J gene: TRBJ1-2
D gene: TRBD1
clone size: -
V gene: TRBV6-2/TRBV6-3
CDR3 protein: CASSDPGQGNYGYTF
CDR3 DNA: TGTGCCAGCAGTGACCCGGGACAGGGGAACTATGGCTACACCTTC

J gene: TRBJ1-2
D gene: -
clone size: few
V gene: TRBV4-1
CDR3 protein: CASSQGTALNYGYTF
CDR3 DNA: TGCGCCAGCAGCCAAGGGACAGCCTTAAACTATGGCTACACCTTC

J gene: TRBJ2-6
D gene: -
clone size: -
V gene: TRBV28
CDR3 protein: CASLSGANVLTF
CDR3 DNA: TGTGCCAGCCTCTCTGGGGCCAACGTCCTGACTTTC

J gene: TRBJ2-2
D gene: -
clone size: -
V gene: TRBV6-6
CDR3 protein: CASSYDGRRTGELFF
CDR3 DNA: TGTGCCAGCAGTTACGACGGGAGACGGACCGGGGAGCTGTTTTTT

J gene: TRBJ2-1
D gene: -
clone size: -
V gene: TRBV5-4
CDR3 protein: CASSLIALRSNEQFF
CDR3 DNA: TGTGCCAGCAGCTTGATTGCCCTACGGTCGAATGAGCAGTTCTTC

J gene: TRBJ2-1
D gene: TRBD1
clone size: -
V gene: TRBV6-5
CDR3 protein: CASSYFRQGKKFF
CDR3 DNA: TGTGCCAGCAGTTACTTCCGACAGGGTAAGAAGTTCTTC

J gene: TRBJ2-7
D gene: -
clone size: few
V gene: TRBV7-9
CDR3 protein: CASGGSGHQYF
CDR3 DNA: TGTGCCAGCGGGGGCTCGGGTCACCAGTACTTC

J gene: TRBJ2-1
D gene: -
clone size: -
V gene: TRBV28
CDR3 protein: CASSIAVGYNEQFF
CDR3 DNA: TGTGCCAGCAGTATAGCGGTGGGTTACAATGAGCAGTTCTTC

J gene: TRBJ2-7
D gene: TRBD1
clone size: once
V gene: TRBV18
CDR3 protein: CASSPFTGADEQYF
CDR3 DNA: TGTGCCAGCTCACCATTCACAGGGGCTGACGAGCAGTACTTC

J gene: TRBJ2-1
D gene: TRBD2
clone size: -
V gene: TRBV7-8
CDR3 protein: CASSSGTSGWGGEQFF
CDR3 DNA: TGTGCCAGCAGCTCAGGGACTAGCGGGTGGGGTGGGGAGCAGTTCTTC

J gene: TRBJ2-1
D gene: TRBD2
clone size: -
V gene: TRBV29-1
CDR3 protein: CSGGRDEQFF
CDR3 DNA: TGCAGTGGTGGGAGGGATGAGCAGTTCTTC

J gene: TRBJ2-2
D gene: TRBD1
clone size: -
V gene: TRBV7-9
CDR3 protein: CASSPYRGTGELFF
CDR3 DNA: TGTGCCAGCAGCCCCTACAGGGGTACCGGGGAGCTGTTTTTT

J gene: TRBJ1-1
D gene: -
clone size: -
V gene: TRBV6-5
CDR3 protein: CASSSRGGGGTEAFF
CDR3 DNA: TGTGCCAGCAGTTCCAGGGGAGGGGGGGGCACTGAAGCTTTCTTT

J gene: TRBJ1-2
D gene: TRBD1
clone size: -
V gene: TRBV20-1
CDR3 protein: CSASQGADYGYTF
CDR3 DNA: TGCAGTGCTAGTCAGGGGGCGGACTATGGCTACACCTTC

J gene: TRBJ2-7
D gene: -
clone size: -
V gene: TRBV6-1
CDR3 protein: CASSERTGPDEQYF
CDR3 DNA: TGTGCCAGCAGTGAACGAACAGGGCCAGACGAGCAGTACTTC

J gene: TRBJ2-3
D gene: -
clone size: -
V gene: TRBV7-8
CDR3 protein: CASSRMTDTQYF
CDR3 DNA: TGTGCCAGCAGCCGCATGACAGATACGCAGTATTTT

J gene: TRBJ1-5
D gene: -
clone size: -
V gene: TRBV30
CDR3 protein: CAWSAAGVGRNQPQHF
CDR3 DNA: TGTGCCTGGAGTGCGGCGGGAGTAGGGCGCAATCAGCCCCAGCATTTT

J gene: TRBJ2-5
D gene: -
clone size: -
V gene: TRBV18
CDR3 protein: CASSPLSRKETQYF
CDR3 DNA: TGTGCCAGCTCACCACTTTCTAGGAAAGAGACCCAGTACTTC

J gene: TRBJ1-1
D gene: -
clone size: -
V gene: TRBV27
CDR3 protein: CASRRGSRAEAFF
CDR3 DNA: TGTGCCAGCAGAAGGGGTAGCCGGGCTGAAGCTTTCTTT

J gene: TRBJ2-1
D gene: TRBD2
clone size: -
V gene: TRBV12-3/TRBV12-4
CDR3 protein: CASSRGVEQFF
CDR3 DNA: TGTGCCAGCAGCCGGGGGGTCGAGCAGTTCTTC

J gene: TRBJ1-1
D gene: -
clone size: once
V gene: TRBV5-1
CDR3 protein: CASSLALTRVTEAFF
CDR3 DNA: TGCGCCAGCAGCTTGGCGTTGACCCGGGTCACTGAAGCTTTCTTT

J gene: TRBJ1-3
D gene: -
clone size: -
V gene: TRBV21-1
CDR3 protein: CASSHVGGDRGADFSGNTIYF
CDR3 DNA: TGTGCCAGCAGCCACGTGGGAGGAGACAGGGGTGCGGATTTCTCTGGAAACACCATATATTTT

J gene: TRBJ1-4
D gene: -
clone size: -
V gene: TRBV27
CDR3 protein: CASSLSAGQNEKLFF
CDR3 DNA: TGTGCCAGCAGTTTATCAGCAGGGCAAAATGAAAAACTGTTTTTT

J gene: TRBJ1-6
D gene: -
clone size: -
V gene: TRBV4-3
CDR3 protein: CASSQDRALPNSPLHF
CDR3 DNA: TGCGCCAGCAGCCAAGATCGAGCACTACCTAATTCACCCCTCCACTTT

J gene: TRBJ1-2
D gene: -
clone size: once
V gene: TRBV19
CDR3 protein: CASSMPGMINYGYTF
CDR3 DNA: TGTGCCAGTAGTATGCCGGGGATGATTAACTATGGCTACACCTTC

J gene: TRBJ2-4
D gene: TRBD1
clone size: -
V gene: TRBV13
CDR3 protein: CASSLDRGPDKNIQYF
CDR3 DNA: TGTGCCAGCAGCTTGGACAGGGGGCCGGACAAAAACATTCAGTACTTC

J gene: TRBJ2-3
D gene: -
clone size: -
V gene: TRBV2
CDR3 protein: CASLVLPISTDTQYF
CDR3 DNA: TGTGCCAGCCTTGTTCTGCCTATAAGCACAGATACGCAGTATTTT

J gene: TRBJ1-4
D gene: TRBD1
clone size: -
V gene: TRBV7-8
CDR3 protein: CASSLDRAQEKLFF
CDR3 DNA: TGTGCCAGCAGCCTGGACAGGGCGCAAGAAAAACTGTTTTTT

J gene: TRBJ2-2
D gene: TRBD1
clone size: -
V gene: TRBV14
CDR3 protein: CASSQDLGTGGLTGELFF
CDR3 DNA: TGTGCCAGCAGCCAAGATCTCGGGACAGGGGGCCTCACCGGGGAGCTGTTTTTT

J gene: TRBJ1-5
D gene: -
clone size: -
V gene: TRBV27
CDR3 protein: CASSEGTISNQPQHF
CDR3 DNA: TGTGCCAGCAGTGAAGGGACAATCAGCAATCAGCCCCAGCATTTT